The rows below give T cell receptor beta chains drawn from one sample of a study of identical twins. MiXCR, run by TCRdb on the 5' RACE reads, gives a single entry per CDR3 protein. The table includes about 900,000 distinct CDR3 sequences, over 9% detected once. A further study also used this sample, focusing on yellow fever vaccine responses in identical twins.

The material sequenced was PBMCs. These receptors all come from a woman aged 18-29 years in good health. Each CDR3 is given with its conserved first and last residue. The D gene is left open where the match is weak. Size is stated for part of the rows, as once, few or many counts, or as a class when the clone is expanded.

V	size	D	J	CDR3	DNA
TRBV20-1	.	TRBD1	TRBJ2-1	CSRGGTGNYNEQFF	TGCAGCCGAGGCGGGACAGGAAATTACAATGAGCAGTTCTTC
TRBV2	.	TRBD1	TRBJ2-5	CASRRGQGMPQYF	TGTGCCAGCAGAAGGGGACAGGGGATGCCCCAGTACTTC
TRBV15	.	.	TRBJ2-1	CATSRPEGRVEQFF	TGTGCCACCAGCAGACCTGAGGGAAGGGTCGAGCAGTTCTTC
TRBV3-1	few	TRBD2	TRBJ2-1	CASSQGPGTSGTLRGQFF	TGTGCCAGCAGCCAAGGGCCCGGGACTAGCGGGACCCTACGGGGGCAGTTCTTC
TRBV4-2	few	.	TRBJ2-3	CASSQPGSTDTQYF	TGTGCCAGCAGCCAACCGGGTAGCACAGATACGCAGTATTTT
TRBV20-1	.	.	TRBJ2-5	CSAREGSTSLHGETQYF	TGCAGTGCTAGAGAAGGGAGCACTTCTTTGCATGGGGAGACCCAGTACTTC
TRBV3-1	few	TRBD1	TRBJ1-1	CASSYGTATEAFF	TGTGCCAGCAGCTACGGGACAGCCACTGAAGCTTTCTTT
TRBV7-2	many	TRBD2	TRBJ2-1	CASSITGTKAYNEQFF	TGTGCCAGCAGCATTACCGGGACTAAAGCCTACAATGAGCAGTTCTTC
TRBV5-1	many	.	TRBJ2-2	CASSPTPGPAGELFF	TGCGCCAGCAGTCCAACCCCCGGACCTGCCGGGGAGCTGTTTTTT
TRBV18	.	TRBD2	TRBJ2-7	CASSATSGSYEQYF	TGTGCCAGCTCAGCGACTAGCGGTTCCTACGAGCAGTACTTC
TRBV7-9	.	.	TRBJ1-1	CASSSGHIKNTEAFF	TGTGCCAGCAGCTCAGGGCATATTAAGAACACTGAAGCTTTCTTT
TRBV7-9	few	TRBD1	TRBJ2-5	CASSMLGQGNQETQYF	TGTGCCAGCAGCATGCTGGGACAGGGAAATCAAGAGACCCAGTACTTC
TRBV7-2	few	TRBD2	TRBJ2-7	CASSPDPTSSTYEQYF	TGTGCCAGCAGCCCCGACCCGACTAGCTCTACCTACGAGCAGTACTTC
TRBV12-3/TRBV12-4	many	.	TRBJ1-6	CASSLGTSPRSPLHF	TGTGCCAGCAGCCTAGGGACCTCCCCCAGGTCACCCCTCCACTTT
TRBV29-1	.	.	TRBJ1-1	CSVAQGMNTEAFF	TGCAGCGTTGCGCAGGGGATGAACACTGAAGCTTTCTTT
TRBV15	once	TRBD2	TRBJ2-5	CATSRGDGRAGWETQYF	TGTGCCACCAGCAGAGGTGACGGTCGAGCGGGGTGGGAGACCCAGTACTTC
TRBV20-1	.	.	TRBJ1-4	CSARRPSRDEKLFF	TGCAGTGCTAGAAGGCCCTCGAGAGATGAAAAACTGTTTTTT
TRBV6-2/TRBV6-3	.	.	TRBJ2-1	CASSYSRGSSYNEQFF	TGTGCCAGCAGTTACTCGAGGGGGAGCTCCTACAATGAGCAGTTCTTC
TRBV27	.	.	TRBJ2-5	CASSRDRGHSQETQYF	TGTGCCAGCAGCCGTGATCGCGGACACTCCCAAGAGACCCAGTACTTC
TRBV9	few	TRBD2	TRBJ2-7	CASSTRLAGIYEQYF	TGTGCCAGCAGCACTCGACTAGCGGGAATCTACGAGCAGTACTTC
TRBV11-1	.	TRBD2	TRBJ2-1	CASSAGLAGLSSYNEQFF	TGTGCCAGCAGCGCGGGACTAGCGGGACTTAGCTCCTACAATGAGCAGTTCTTC
TRBV12-3/TRBV12-4	.	TRBD1	TRBJ2-5	CASRRGQGKTQYF	TGTGCCAGCAGAAGGGGACAGGGGAAGACCCAGTACTTC
TRBV10-3	many	.	TRBJ2-5	CAPKGTHQGETQYF	TGTGCCCCCAAGGGGACACACCAGGGAGAGACCCAGTACTTC
TRBV7-9	many	TRBD2	TRBJ2-5	CASSLLSGSGETQYF	TGTGCCAGCAGCTTACTAAGCGGGAGCGGGGAGACCCAGTACTTC
TRBV25-1	few	.	TRBJ1-1	CASTRGGLAEAFF	TGTGCCAGCACAAGGGGTGGATTAGCTGAAGCTTTCTTT
TRBV10-3	.	.	TRBJ1-1	CAIRGTSRNTEAFF	TGTGCCATCAGGGGGACATCAAGGAACACTGAAGCTTTCTTT
TRBV12-3/TRBV12-4	few	.	TRBJ2-3	CASSRPNPDTQYF	TGTGCCAGCAGCCGACCGAACCCAGATACGCAGTATTTT
TRBV28	few	.	TRBJ1-1	CASGGQGTEAFF	TGTGCCAGCGGAGGTCAGGGCACTGAAGCTTTCTTT
TRBV6-2/TRBV6-3	.	TRBD2	TRBJ2-5	CASSYPPRLAGLQETQYF	TGTGCCAGCAGTTACCCTCCCCGACTAGCGGGGCTTCAAGAGACCCAGTACTTC
TRBV28	many	.	TRBJ1-4	CASRPRDPRAEKLFF	TGTGCCAGCAGGCCCCGGGACCCCAGGGCTGAAAAACTGTTTTTT
TRBV6-1	.	.	TRBJ2-7	CASSAHRLTYEQYF	TGTGCCAGCAGTGCCCACAGGCTAACCTACGAGCAGTACTTC
TRBV28	few	.	TRBJ2-3	CASRNRDRTDTQYF	TGTGCCAGCAGAAATAGGGACCGCACAGATACGCAGTATTTT
TRBV5-1	many	.	TRBJ1-1	CASSSAGGTEAFF	TGCGCCAGCAGCTCCGCGGGAGGGACTGAAGCTTTCTTT
TRBV15	.	TRBD2	TRBJ2-1	CATSRGAGGPVGEVPNNEQFF	TGTGCCACCAGCAGAGGAGCGGGAGGGCCCGTCGGGGAGGTACCTAACAATGAGCAGTTCTTC
TRBV6-1	few	TRBD1	TRBJ1-1	CASSSGTGWSEAFF	TGTGCCAGCAGCTCCGGGACAGGGTGGTCTGAAGCTTTCTTT
TRBV3-1	.	.	TRBJ2-5	CASSQVWLQETQYF	TGTGCCAGCAGCCAAGTGTGGCTTCAAGAGACCCAGTACTTC
TRBV6-2/TRBV6-3	few	TRBD1	TRBJ2-1	CASSGGPGQGDSNEQFF	TGTGCCAGCAGTGGTGGGCCTGGACAGGGGGACTCCAATGAGCAGTTCTTC
TRBV6-1	.	.	TRBJ2-1	CASRRRHGYNEQFF	TGTGCCAGCAGACGAAGACACGGTTACAATGAGCAGTTCTTC
TRBV2	.	TRBD1	TRBJ1-2	CASSAYRGGLDGYTF	TGTGCCAGCAGTGCCTACAGGGGGGGGTTGGATGGCTACACCTTC
TRBV20-1	.	.	TRBJ2-7	CSARDLNSSYEQYF	TGCAGTGCTAGAGATTTGAACTCCTCCTACGAGCAGTACTTC
TRBV7-8	few	.	TRBJ1-6	CASSPRQAQNSPLHF	TGTGCCAGCAGCCCCCGACAGGCTCAGAATTCACCCCTCCACTTT
TRBV20-1	few	.	TRBJ2-5	CSARDWVASQETQYF	TGCAGTGCTAGAGATTGGGTAGCGAGCCAAGAGACCCAGTACTTC
TRBV15	.	.	TRBJ2-6	CATSEGSGANVLTF	TGTGCCACCAGTGAAGGCTCTGGGGCCAACGTCCTGACTTTC
TRBV10-3	many	TRBD1	TRBJ2-7	CAISESGTGLDEQYF	TGTGCCATCAGTGAATCCGGGACAGGGCTTGACGAGCAGTACTTC
TRBV12-3/TRBV12-4	many	.	TRBJ1-5	CASSFNRGNSNQPQHF	TGTGCCAGCAGTTTTAACCGGGGCAATAGCAATCAGCCCCAGCATTTT
TRBV10-3	many	TRBD1	TRBJ2-1	CAISERTGEYSNSYNEQFF	TGTGCCATCAGTGAGAGGACAGGCGAGTACAGTAACTCCTACAATGAGCAGTTCTTC
TRBV12-3/TRBV12-4	.	.	TRBJ2-5	CASSLNGESVETQYF	TGTGCCAGCAGTTTGAACGGCGAGAGTGTAGAGACCCAGTACTTC
TRBV20-1	few	.	TRBJ1-1	CSARESQMLNTEAFF	TGCAGTGCTAGAGAGTCGCAGATGTTGAACACTGAAGCTTTCTTT
TRBV20-1	.	TRBD1	TRBJ2-3	CSVRQGGDTQYF	TGCAGTGTCAGACAGGGCGGTGATACGCAGTATTTT
TRBV12-3/TRBV12-4	many	.	TRBJ2-3	CASTPSGTDTQYF	TGTGCCAGCACCCCCTCGGGCACAGATACGCAGTATTTT
TRBV12-3/TRBV12-4	.	.	TRBJ2-7	CASSLSGVGVYEQYF	TGTGCCAGCAGTTTAAGCGGTGTGGGAGTATACGAGCAGTACTTC
TRBV5-1	many	.	TRBJ1-1	CASSFREGIYAFF	TGCGCCAGCAGCTTTCGAGAGGGTATTTACGCTTTCTTT
TRBV6-1	.	.	TRBJ2-1	CASTLPAAGFNEQFF	TGTGCCAGCACTCTTCCCGCGGCGGGGTTCAATGAGCAGTTCTTC
TRBV19	.	.	TRBJ2-7	CASIEAPKVHEQYF	TGTGCCAGTATTGAGGCCCCGAAGGTCCACGAGCAGTACTTC
TRBV25-1	many	.	TRBJ2-4	CASSADYLAKNIQYF	TGTGCCAGCAGTGCGGACTACCTAGCCAAAAACATTCAGTACTTC
TRBV5-1	.	.	TRBJ2-3	CASSLSSFTDTQYF	TGCGCCAGCAGCTTGTCAAGTTTCACAGATACGCAGTATTTT
TRBV9	few	TRBD1	TRBJ2-7	CASSEQGASDEQYF	TGTGCCAGCAGCGAACAGGGGGCATCGGACGAGCAGTACTTC
TRBV6-5	few	.	TRBJ2-7	CASSYLSGSGYEQYF	TGTGCCAGCAGTTACTTAAGCGGCTCCGGTTACGAGCAGTACTTC
TRBV11-1	.	.	TRBJ2-1	CASSNRDYNEQFF	TGTGCCAGCAGTAATAGGGATTACAATGAGCAGTTCTTC